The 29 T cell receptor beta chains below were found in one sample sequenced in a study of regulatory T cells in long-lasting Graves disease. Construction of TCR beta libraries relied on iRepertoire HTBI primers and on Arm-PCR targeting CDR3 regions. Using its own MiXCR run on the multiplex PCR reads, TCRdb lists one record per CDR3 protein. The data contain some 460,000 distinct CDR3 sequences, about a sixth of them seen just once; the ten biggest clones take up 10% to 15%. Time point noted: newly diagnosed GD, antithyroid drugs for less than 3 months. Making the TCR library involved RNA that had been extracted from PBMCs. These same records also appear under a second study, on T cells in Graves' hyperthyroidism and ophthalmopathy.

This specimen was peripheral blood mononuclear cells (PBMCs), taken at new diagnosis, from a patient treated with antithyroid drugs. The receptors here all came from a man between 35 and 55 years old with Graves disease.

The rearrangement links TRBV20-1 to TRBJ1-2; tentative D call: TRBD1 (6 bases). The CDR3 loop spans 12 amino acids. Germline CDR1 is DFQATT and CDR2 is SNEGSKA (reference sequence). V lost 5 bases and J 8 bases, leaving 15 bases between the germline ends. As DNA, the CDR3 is TGCAGTGCTTCTCCCCAGGGGCGCGGCTACACCTTC. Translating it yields CSASPQGRGYTF.

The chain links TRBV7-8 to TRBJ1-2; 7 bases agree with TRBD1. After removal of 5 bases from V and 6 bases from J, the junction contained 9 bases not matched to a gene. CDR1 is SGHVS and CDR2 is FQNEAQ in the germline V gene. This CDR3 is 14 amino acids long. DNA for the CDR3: TGTGCCAGCAGCCCCGTACAGGGGAGGGATGGCTACACCTTC. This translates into CASSPVQGRDGYTF.

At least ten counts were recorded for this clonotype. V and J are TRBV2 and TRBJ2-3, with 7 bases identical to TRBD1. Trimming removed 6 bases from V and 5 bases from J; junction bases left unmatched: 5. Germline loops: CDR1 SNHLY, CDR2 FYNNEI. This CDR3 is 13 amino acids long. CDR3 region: CASRTGAGDTQYF. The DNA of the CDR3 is TGTGCCAGCAGAACAGGGGCGGGAGATACGCAGTATTTT.

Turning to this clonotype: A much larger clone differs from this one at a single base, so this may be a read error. The CDR3 loop is CASSLGQRPLPNTEAFF. The CDR3 coding sequence is TGTGCCAGCAGCTTAGGGCAGAGACCGTTACCGAACACTGAAGCTTTCTTT. The J gene is TRBJ1-1, the V gene TRBV7-2, with unresolved D. Germline values: CDR1 SGHTA, CDR2 FQGNSA. The CDR3 runs 17 residues. The ends were cut back, 1 base at V and 1 base at J, with 16 bases in the middle.

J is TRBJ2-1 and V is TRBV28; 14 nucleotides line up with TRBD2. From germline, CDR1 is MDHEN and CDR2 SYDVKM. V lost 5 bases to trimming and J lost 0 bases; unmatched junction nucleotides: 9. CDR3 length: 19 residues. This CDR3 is CASSPGTSGRVSSYNEQFF. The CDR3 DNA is TGTGCCAGCAGTCCTGGGACTAGCGGGAGAGTCAGCTCCTACAATGAGCAGTTCTTC.

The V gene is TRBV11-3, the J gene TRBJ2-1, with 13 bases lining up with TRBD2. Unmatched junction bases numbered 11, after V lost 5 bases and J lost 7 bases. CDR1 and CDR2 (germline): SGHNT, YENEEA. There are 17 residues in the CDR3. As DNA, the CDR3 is TGTGCCAGCAGCGAGACTCGGGGACTAGCGGGAATAAATGAGCAGTTCTTC. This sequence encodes CASSETRGLAGINEQFF.

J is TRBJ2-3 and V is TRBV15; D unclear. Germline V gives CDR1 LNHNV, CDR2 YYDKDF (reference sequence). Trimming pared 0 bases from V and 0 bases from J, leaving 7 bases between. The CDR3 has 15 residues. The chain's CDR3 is CATSRDRQSTDTQYF. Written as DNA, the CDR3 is TGTGCCACCAGCAGAGATCGTCAGAGCACAGATACGCAGTATTTT.

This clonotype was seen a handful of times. The CDR3 spells CASSSGTANSGNTIYF. The CDR3 nucleotides read TGTGCCAGCAGTTCCGGGACAGCCAACTCTGGAAACACCATATATTTT. The J gene is TRBJ1-3, the V gene TRBV6-5; TRBD1 agrees at 7 bases. V shed 4 bases and J 0 bases; nucleotides not matched to a gene: 6. CDR1 is MNHEY, CDR2 SVGAGI, per germline. The CDR3 extends over 16 amino acids.

The CDR3, as DNA: TGTGCCAGCAGTGGTTCGTTGGACAGGGTGGTCCACGAGCAGTACTTC. It specifies CASSGSLDRVVHEQYF. The V gene is TRBV2, the J gene TRBJ2-7; 8 nucleotides line up with TRBD1. This CDR3 spans 16 amino acids. The V and J ends lost 4 bases and 5 bases, in that order; junction bases with no gene match: 13. Germline V lookup: CDR1 SNHLY, CDR2 FYNNEI. Combining the CDR3 with reference TRBV2 and TRBJ2-7 gives the whole variable domain EPEVTQTPSHQVTQMGQEVILRCVPISNHLYFYWYRQILGQKVEFLVSFYNNEISEKSEIFDDQFSVERPDGSNFTLKIRSTKLEDSAMYFCASSGSLDRVVHEQYFGPGTRLTVT.

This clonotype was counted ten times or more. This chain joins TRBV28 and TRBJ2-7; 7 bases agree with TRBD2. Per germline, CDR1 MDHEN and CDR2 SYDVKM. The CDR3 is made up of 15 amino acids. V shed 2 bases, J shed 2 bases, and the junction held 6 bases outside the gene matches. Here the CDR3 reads CASSLNPSGAYEQYF. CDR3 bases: TGTGCCAGCAGTTTAAATCCTAGCGGAGCCTACGAGCAGTACTTC.

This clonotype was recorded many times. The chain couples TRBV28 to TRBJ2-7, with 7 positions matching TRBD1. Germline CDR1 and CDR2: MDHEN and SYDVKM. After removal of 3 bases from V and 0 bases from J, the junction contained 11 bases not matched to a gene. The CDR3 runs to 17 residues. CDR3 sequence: CASSFSRDSPSSYEQYF. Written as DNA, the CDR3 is TGTGCCAGCAGTTTCTCCCGGGACAGTCCCAGCTCCTACGAGCAGTACTTC.

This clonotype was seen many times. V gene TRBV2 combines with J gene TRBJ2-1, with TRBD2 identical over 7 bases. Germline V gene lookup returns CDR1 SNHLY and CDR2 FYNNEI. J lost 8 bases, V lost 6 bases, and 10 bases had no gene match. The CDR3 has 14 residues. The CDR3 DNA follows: TGTGCCAGCAGCCGAGACAAGGGACTACATGAGCAGTTCTTC. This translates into CASSRDKGLHEQFF.

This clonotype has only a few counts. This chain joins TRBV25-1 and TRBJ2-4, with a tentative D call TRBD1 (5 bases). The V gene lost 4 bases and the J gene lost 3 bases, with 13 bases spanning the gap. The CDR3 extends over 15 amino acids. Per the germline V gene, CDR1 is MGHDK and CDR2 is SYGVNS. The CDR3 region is CASSVGSRGKNIQYF. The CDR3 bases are TGTGCCAGCAGTGTAGGGTCAAGGGGCAAAAACATTCAGTACTTC. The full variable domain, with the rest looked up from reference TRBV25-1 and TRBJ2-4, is EADIYQTPRYLVIGTGKKITLECSQTMGHDKMYWYQQDPGMELHLIHYSYGVNSTEKGDLSSESTVSRIRTEHFPLTLESARPSHTSQYLCASSVGSRGKNIQYFGAGTRLSVL.

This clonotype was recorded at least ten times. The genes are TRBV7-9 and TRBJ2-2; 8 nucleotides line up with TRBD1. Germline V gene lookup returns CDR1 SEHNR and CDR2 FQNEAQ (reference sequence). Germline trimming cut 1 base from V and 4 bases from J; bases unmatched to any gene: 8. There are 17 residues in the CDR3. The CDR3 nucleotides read TGTGCCAGCAGCTTAGTAGGGACAGGTGGTACCACCGGGGAGCTGTTTTTT. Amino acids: CASSLVGTGGTTGELFF. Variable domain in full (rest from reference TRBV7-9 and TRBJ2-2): DTGVSQNPRHKITKRGQNVTFRCDPISEHNRLYWYRQTLGQGPEFLTYFQNEAQLEKSRLLSDRFSAERPKGSFSTLEIQRTEQGDSAMYLCASSLVGTGGTTGELFFGEGSRLTVL.

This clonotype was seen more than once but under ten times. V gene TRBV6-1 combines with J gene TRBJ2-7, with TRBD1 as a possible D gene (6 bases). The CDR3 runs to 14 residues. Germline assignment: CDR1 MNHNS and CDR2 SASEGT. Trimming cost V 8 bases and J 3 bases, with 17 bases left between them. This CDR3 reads CASSRGNVVYEQYF. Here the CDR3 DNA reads TGTGCCAGCTCAAGGGGGAATGTAGTCTACGAGCAGTACTTC.

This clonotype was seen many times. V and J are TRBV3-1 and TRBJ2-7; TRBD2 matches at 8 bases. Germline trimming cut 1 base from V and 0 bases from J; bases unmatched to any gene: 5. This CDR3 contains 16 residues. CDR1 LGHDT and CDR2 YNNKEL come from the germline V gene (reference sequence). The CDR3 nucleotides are TGTGCCAGCAGCCAAGGGGCCGGGACTAGCTCCTACGAGCAGTACTTC. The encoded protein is CASSQGAGTSSYEQYF.

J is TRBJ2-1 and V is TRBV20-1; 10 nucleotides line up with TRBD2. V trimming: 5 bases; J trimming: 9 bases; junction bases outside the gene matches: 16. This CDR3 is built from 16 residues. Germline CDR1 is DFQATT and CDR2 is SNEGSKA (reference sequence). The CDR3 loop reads CSALPLAAGGPFEQFF. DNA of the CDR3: TGCAGTGCTTTGCCCCTAGCAGCGGGAGGGCCGTTTGAGCAGTTCTTC.

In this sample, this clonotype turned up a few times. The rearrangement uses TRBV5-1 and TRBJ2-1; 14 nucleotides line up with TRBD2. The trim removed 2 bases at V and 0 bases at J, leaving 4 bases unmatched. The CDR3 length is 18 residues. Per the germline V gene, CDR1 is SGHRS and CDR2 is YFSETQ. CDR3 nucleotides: TGCGCCAGCAGCTTTCCCGGGACTAGCGGGAGCTCCTACAATGAGCAGTTCTTC. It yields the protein CASSFPGTSGSSYNEQFF.

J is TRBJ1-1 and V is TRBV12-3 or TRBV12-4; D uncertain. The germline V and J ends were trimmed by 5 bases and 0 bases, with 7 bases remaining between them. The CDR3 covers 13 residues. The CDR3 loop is CASSVNLNTEAFF. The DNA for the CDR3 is TGTGCCAGCAGTGTCAATCTGAACACTGAAGCTTTCTTT.

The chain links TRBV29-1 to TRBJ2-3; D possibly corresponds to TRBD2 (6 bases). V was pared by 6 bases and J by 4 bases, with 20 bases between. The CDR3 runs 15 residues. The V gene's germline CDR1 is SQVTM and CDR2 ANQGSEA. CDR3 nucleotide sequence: TGCAGCGTGACTCCTAGTCCGGGAGTCGCAGATACGCAGTATTTT. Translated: CSVTPSPGVADTQYF.

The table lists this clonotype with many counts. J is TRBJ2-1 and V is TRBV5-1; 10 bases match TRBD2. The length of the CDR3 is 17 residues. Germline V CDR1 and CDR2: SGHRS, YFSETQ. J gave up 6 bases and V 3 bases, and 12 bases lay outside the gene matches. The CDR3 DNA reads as TGCGCCAGCAGCTACTACCAGCGGGAGGGGTCGGGCAATGAGCAGTTCTTC. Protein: CASSYYQREGSGNEQFF. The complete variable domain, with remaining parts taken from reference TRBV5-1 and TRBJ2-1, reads KAGVTQTPRYLIKTRGQQVTLSCSPISGHRSVSWYQQTPGQGLQFLFEYFSETQRNKGNFPGRFSGRQFSNSRSEMNVSTLELGDSALYLCASSYYQREGSGNEQFFGPGTRLTVL.

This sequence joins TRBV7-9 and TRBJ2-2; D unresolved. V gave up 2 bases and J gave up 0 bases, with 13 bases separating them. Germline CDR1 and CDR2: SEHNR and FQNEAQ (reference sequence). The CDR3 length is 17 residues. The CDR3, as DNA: TGTGCCAGCAGCTTAAGAGGATTTGGAGCGAACACCGGGGAGCTGTTTTTT. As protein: CASSLRGFGANTGELFF.

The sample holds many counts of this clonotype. CDR3 residues: CASRNFDRGNSPLHF. CDR3 bases: TGTGCCAGCAGGAATTTCGACAGGGGTAATTCACCCCTCCACTTT. J is TRBJ1-6 and V is TRBV5-6; 8 bases are shared with TRBD1. The CDR3 has 15 amino acids. CDR1 is SGHDT, CDR2 YYEEEE, per germline. J gave up 6 bases and V 5 bases, and 7 bases lay outside the gene matches.

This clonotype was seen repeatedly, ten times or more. For the CDR3, the DNA is TGCGCCAGCAGCCTCGGGACAGCCTACACTGAAGCTTTCTTT. Encoded protein: CASSLGTAYTEAFF. The chain has TRBV5-1 and TRBJ1-1; 7 bases line up with TRBD1. J gave up 3 bases and V 4 bases, and 6 bases lay outside the gene matches. The CDR3 is 14 residues long. Germline-derived CDR1 and CDR2 are SGHRS and YFSETQ. Filled out from reference TRBV5-1 and TRBJ1-1, the complete variable domain reads KAGVTQTPRYLIKTRGQQVTLSCSPISGHRSVSWYQQTPGQGLQFLFEYFSETQRNKGNFPGRFSGRQFSNSRSEMNVSTLELGDSALYLCASSLGTAYTEAFFGQGTRLTVV.

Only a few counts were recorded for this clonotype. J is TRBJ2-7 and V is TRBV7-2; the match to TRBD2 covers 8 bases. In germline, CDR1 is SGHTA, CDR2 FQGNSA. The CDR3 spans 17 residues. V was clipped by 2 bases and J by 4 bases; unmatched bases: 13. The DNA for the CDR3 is TGTGCCAGCAGCTTACAGCATGGAAGTAGCGGGACTTACGAGCAGTACTTC. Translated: CASSLQHGSSGTYEQYF.

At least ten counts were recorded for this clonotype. CDR3 nucleotides: TGCAGTGCTGTAACTAGCGGGCTCTCCTACGAGCAGTACTTC. It specifies CSAVTSGLSYEQYF. This chain joins TRBV20-1 and TRBJ2-7, with TRBD2 matching over 9 bases. Per the germline V gene, CDR1 is DFQATT and CDR2 is SNEGSKA (reference sequence). The ends lost 5 bases at V and 0 bases at J; junction bases unmatched: 5. This CDR3 contains 14 residues.

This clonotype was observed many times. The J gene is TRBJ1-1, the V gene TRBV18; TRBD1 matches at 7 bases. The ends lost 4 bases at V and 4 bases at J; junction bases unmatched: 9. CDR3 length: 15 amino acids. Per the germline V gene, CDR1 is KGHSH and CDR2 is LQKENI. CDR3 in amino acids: CASSRPRQGVTEAFF. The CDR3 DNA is TGTGCCAGCTCACGCCCTCGACAGGGCGTCACTGAAGCTTTCTTT.

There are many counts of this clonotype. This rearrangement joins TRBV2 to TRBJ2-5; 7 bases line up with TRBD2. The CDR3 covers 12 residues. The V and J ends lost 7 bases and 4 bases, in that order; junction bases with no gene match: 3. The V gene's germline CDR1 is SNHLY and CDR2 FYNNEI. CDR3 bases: TGTGCCAGCATGGGCGGGAGAGAGACCCAGTACTTC. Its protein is CASMGGRETQYF. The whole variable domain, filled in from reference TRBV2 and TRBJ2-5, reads EPEVTQTPSHQVTQMGQEVILRCVPISNHLYFYWYRQILGQKVEFLVSFYNNEISEKSEIFDDQFSVERPDGSNFTLKIRSTKLEDSAMYFCASMGGRETQYFGPGTRLLVL.

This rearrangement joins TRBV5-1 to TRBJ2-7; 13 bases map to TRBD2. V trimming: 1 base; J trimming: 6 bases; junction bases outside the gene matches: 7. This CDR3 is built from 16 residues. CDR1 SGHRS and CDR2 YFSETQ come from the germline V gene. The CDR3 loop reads CASSLTGTSGTSEQYF. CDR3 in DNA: TGCGCCAGCAGCTTGACCGGGACTAGCGGGACGAGCGAGCAGTACTTC. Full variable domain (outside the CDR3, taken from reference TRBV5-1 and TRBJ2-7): KAGVTQTPRYLIKTRGQQVTLSCSPISGHRSVSWYQQTPGQGLQFLFEYFSETQRNKGNFPGRFSGRQFSNSRSEMNVSTLELGDSALYLCASSLTGTSGTSEQYFGPGTRLTVT.